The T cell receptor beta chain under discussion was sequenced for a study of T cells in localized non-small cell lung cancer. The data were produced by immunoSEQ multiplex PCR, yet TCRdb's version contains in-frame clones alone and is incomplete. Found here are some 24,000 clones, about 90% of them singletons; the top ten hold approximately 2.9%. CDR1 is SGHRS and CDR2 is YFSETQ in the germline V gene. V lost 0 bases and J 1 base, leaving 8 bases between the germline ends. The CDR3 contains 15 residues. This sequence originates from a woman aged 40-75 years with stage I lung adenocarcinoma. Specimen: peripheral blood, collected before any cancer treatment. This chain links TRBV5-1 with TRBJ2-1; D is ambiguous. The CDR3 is CASSLAEESYNEQFF. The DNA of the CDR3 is TGCGCCAGCAGCTTGGCCGAGGAGTCCTACAATGAGCAGTTCTTC. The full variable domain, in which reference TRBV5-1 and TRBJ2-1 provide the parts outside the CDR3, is KAGVTQTPRYLIKTRGQQVTLSCSPISGHRSVSWYQQTPGQGLQFLFEYFSETQRNKGNFPGRFSGRQFSNSRSEMNVSTLELGDSALYLCASSLAEESYNEQFFGPGTRLTVL.